This entry lists 29 T cell receptor beta chains sequenced from one sample in a study of cytomegalovirus exposure and HLA in healthy donors. PCR employed 60 Vbeta and 13 Jbeta primers. Clones were read by immunoSEQ multiplex PCR, and TCRdb kept only the in-frame ones, dropping some. The sample holds over 140,000 clones; roughly 79% are singletons and the top ten take roughly 1.4%. Sequences were obtained from PBMCs. The source of these receptors is a young man in good health and CMV-seropositive.

This clone was seen more than once but under ten times. V is TRBV2 and J is TRBJ2-1; 8 bases are a match to TRBD1. Germline V CDR1 and CDR2: SNHLY, FYNNEI. V trimming: 4 bases; J trimming: 4 bases; junction bases outside the gene matches: 6. CDR3 length equals 15 residues. CDR3 in DNA: TGTGCCAGCAGTGGGACAGGGTACGGTTACAATGAGCAGTTCTTC. Its translation: CASSGTGYGYNEQFF.

The chain combines TRBV28 with TRBJ2-1; 10 bases match TRBD2. With 6 bases clipped from V and 3 bases from J, the junction kept 11 bases outside the gene matches. Looked up from germline, CDR1 is MDHEN and CDR2 is SYDVKM. The CDR3 extends over 17 amino acids. The CDR3 DNA reads as TGTGCCAGCAGCCCGATGTACACTAGCGGGATCTACAATGAGCAGTTCTTC. Its translation is CASSPMYTSGIYNEQFF.

The J gene is TRBJ1-1, the V gene TRBV7-9; 7 positions agree with TRBD1. This CDR3 region has 14 residues. Germline V gene data show CDR1 as SEHNR and CDR2 as FQNEAQ (reference sequence). The V gene end was trimmed by 7 bases and the J gene end by 1 base; junction bases not matched to a gene: 6. The CDR3 sequence: CASIFDRANTEAFF. In DNA form, the CDR3 reads TGTGCCAGCATCTTTGACAGGGCGAACACTGAAGCTTTCTTT.

This clone was recorded once. V is TRBV29-1 and J is TRBJ2-7; D is uncertain. V was cut by 5 bases and J by 2 bases, with 7 bases left in between. The CDR3 is made up of 11 amino acids. CDR1 SQVTM and CDR2 ANQGSEA come from the germline V gene. CDR3 DNA sequence: TGCAGCGTTCTAACTACCTACGAGCAGTACTTC. Its translation is CSVLTTYEQYF.

The chain joins TRBV7-9 to TRBJ2-3; the D gene is possibly TRBD2 (6 bases). CDR1 is SEHNR and CDR2 is FQNEAQ in the germline V gene (reference sequence). Deletions cut 3 bases from V and 0 bases from J, with 10 bases between. The CDR3 is 15 amino acids. The CDR3 DNA reads TGTGCCAGCAGCTTTGGGCGGGACAGCACAGATACGCAGTATTTT. Protein product: CASSFGRDSTDTQYF.

The gene calls are TRBV30 and TRBJ1-4; perhaps TRBD1 as D (6 bases). V was cut by 8 bases and J by 0 bases, with 10 bases left in between. Germline values: CDR1 GTSNPN, CDR2 SVGIG (reference sequence). The CDR3 has 13 amino acids. The DNA of the CDR3 is TGTGCCGGACAGACAACAACTAATGAAAAACTGTTTTTT. Encoded protein: CAGQTTTNEKLFF.

The J gene is TRBJ2-6, the V gene TRBV5-1, with TRBD2 matching over 12 bases. Germline V gene sequence: CDR1 SGHRS, CDR2 YFSETQ. The CDR3 has 16 amino acids. Trimming at V came to 4 bases and at J to 2 bases, leaving 1 base not matched to a gene. The CDR3 spells CASSPSGGAGANVLTF. In DNA form, the CDR3 reads TGCGCCAGCAGCCCTAGCGGGGGGGCTGGGGCCAACGTCCTGACTTTC.

V usage is TRBV28 and J usage is TRBJ2-5; D is perhaps TRBD1 (6 bases). The J call may be incorrect, as the DNA end agrees better with TRBJ2-7. This CDR3 is built from 11 residues. The germline V gene has CDR1 MDHEN and CDR2 SYDVKM. CDR3 coding DNA: TGTGCCAGCAGTTACAGGGACGAGCAGTACTTC. Translated: CASSYRDEQYF.

J is TRBJ2-1 and V is TRBV5-1; perhaps TRBD1 as D (6 bases). The CDR3 length is 14 residues. V gave up 0 bases and J gave up 6 bases, with 10 bases separating them. CDR1 and CDR2 (germline): SGHRS, YFSETQ. The CDR3 nucleotides are TGCGCCAGCAGCTTGGGAGGACAGTTCAATGAGCAGTTCTTC. It translates to CASSLGGQFNEQFF.

This rearrangement joins TRBV4-1 to TRBJ2-3; no reliable D call. This CDR3 region has 14 residues. CDR1 is MGHRA and CDR2 is YSYEKL in the germline V gene. With 2 bases removed from V and 3 bases from J, the gap between germline ends came to 9 bases. The CDR3 bases are TGCGCCAGCAGCCAAATGGCAGCGACAGATACGCAGTATTTT. It is translated as CASSQMAATDTQYF.

V and J are TRBV5-4 and TRBJ1-5, with D unclear. This CDR3 region has 15 residues. Germline CDR1 and CDR2: SGHNT and YYREEE (reference sequence). Between the trimmed V and J ends, which lost 2 bases and 0 bases, there was a span of 9 bases. The CDR3 DNA reads as TGTGCCAGCAGCTTTAATGGCAATAGCAATCAGCCCCAGCATTTT. Encoded protein: CASSFNGNSNQPQHF.

The chain carries TRBV5-1 and TRBJ2-2; 9 positions match TRBD1. V lost 4 bases to trimming and J lost 6 bases; unmatched junction nucleotides: 7. Germline V lookup: CDR1 SGHRS, CDR2 YFSETQ. The CDR3 is 15 amino acids. This chain's CDR3 is CASSLGTGIAGELFF. For the CDR3, the DNA is TGCGCCAGCAGCCTCGGGACAGGGATCGCCGGGGAGCTGTTTTTT.

The CDR3 sequence is CASNPTVEHNEQFF. In DNA form, the CDR3 reads TGTGCCAGTAACCCGACAGTCGAACACAATGAGCAGTTCTTC. The chain joins TRBV19 to TRBJ2-1; the D gene is possibly TRBD1 (5 bases). Germline-derived CDR1 and CDR2 are LNHDA and SQIVND (reference sequence). The CDR3 extends over 14 amino acids. V gave up 7 bases and J gave up 5 bases, with 15 bases separating them.

This chain links TRBV13 with TRBJ1-4; TRBD1 agrees at 11 bases. The CDR3 covers 16 residues. Unmatched junction bases numbered 7, after V lost 5 bases and J lost 5 bases. CDR1 is PRHDT and CDR2 is FYEKMQ in the germline V gene (reference sequence). CDR3 sequence reads: CASSARTGGVNEKLFF. The CDR3 bases are TGTGCCAGCAGCGCCCGGACAGGGGGCGTAAATGAAAAACTGTTTTTT.

Remarks on this clone: Other DNA sequences within the sample encode an identical CDR3. V usage is TRBV18 and J usage is TRBJ2-5, with D possibly TRBD1 on 5 matching bases. The germline V and J ends were trimmed by 3 bases and 1 base, with 9 bases remaining between them. This CDR3 has 14 amino acids. Germline V CDR1 and CDR2: KGHSH, LQKENI. CDR3 protein: CASSPQGSQETQYF. CDR3 nucleotide sequence: TGTGCCAGCTCACCCCAGGGCTCCCAAGAGACCCAGTACTTC.

This sequence joins TRBV7-9 and TRBJ2-1; 9 bases line up with TRBD2. The CDR3 is 15 amino acids. With 8 bases clipped from V and 5 bases from J, the junction kept 10 bases outside the gene matches. Germline assignment: CDR1 SEHNR and CDR2 FQNEAQ (reference sequence). The CDR3 is CASHPLAGLNNEQFF. CDR3 bases: TGTGCCAGCCATCCCCTAGCGGGACTCAACAATGAGCAGTTCTTC.

The gene calls are TRBV7-7 and TRBJ2-3; no definite D call. In germline, CDR1 is SSHAT, CDR2 FNYEAQ (reference sequence). V lost 3 bases and J 0 bases, leaving 10 bases between the germline ends. This CDR3 contains 15 residues. The CDR3 DNA reads TGTGCCAGCAGCTTCCGCCCGGTTAGCACAGATACGCAGTATTTT. Protein sequence: CASSFRPVSTDTQYF.

The chain carries TRBV6-6 and TRBJ2-5; 11 nucleotides line up with TRBD2. The end of the DNA aligns better with TRBJ2-7, so the J call may be wrong. Germline CDR1 reads MNHNY; CDR2 reads SVGAGI (reference sequence). CDR3 size: 16 residues. This chain's CDR3 is CASSRQLAGDFYEQYF. As DNA, the CDR3 is TGTGCCAGCAGCCGTCAACTAGCGGGAGACTTCTACGAGCAGTACTTC.

The chain couples TRBV30 to TRBJ1-6; D unclear. The CDR3 runs 13 residues. CDR1 GTSNPN and CDR2 SVGIG come from the germline V gene (reference sequence). V lost 0 bases and J 2 bases, leaving 2 bases between the germline ends. The CDR3 reads CAWSVTYNSPLHF. CDR3 sequence (DNA): TGTGCCTGGAGTGTTACCTATAATTCACCCCTCCACTTT.

The rearrangement uses TRBV11-2 and TRBJ1-2; 10 bases align to TRBD1. The germline V gene encodes CDR1 SGHAT and CDR2 FQNNGV. The trim removed 5 bases at V and 3 bases at J, leaving 3 bases unmatched. The CDR3 spans 14 residues. The CDR3 sequence is CASSHGTGDYGYTF. CDR3 coding DNA: TGTGCCAGCAGCCACGGGACAGGGGACTATGGCTACACCTTC.

The genes are TRBV10-3 and TRBJ1-1; TRBD1 matches at 8 bases. There are 17 residues in the CDR3. The V gene end was trimmed by 0 bases and the J gene end by 2 bases; junction bases not matched to a gene: 8. CDR1 and CDR2 from the germline V gene are ENHRY and SYGVKD. The CDR3 loop is CAISESLAQGVNTEAFF. DNA for the CDR3: TGTGCCATCAGTGAGTCCCTAGCACAGGGGGTAAACACTGAAGCTTTCTTT.

This clone was observed a single time. The chain links TRBV5-6 to TRBJ2-1; 9 bases match TRBD2. This CDR3 is 15 amino acids long. The V gene end was trimmed by 4 bases and the J gene end by 5 bases; junction bases not matched to a gene: 7. The germline gives CDR1 SGHDT, CDR2 YYEEEE. The CDR3 spells CASSAFAGGHNEQFF. The CDR3 DNA follows: TGTGCCAGCAGCGCCTTCGCGGGAGGGCACAATGAGCAGTTCTTC.

The genes are TRBV28 and TRBJ1-5; D gene ambiguous. Trimming shortened V by 7 bases and J by 0 bases, and 16 bases separated the two germline ends. Germline lookup yields CDR1 MDHEN and CDR2 SYDVKM. The CDR3 is 16 residues long. The CDR3 loop is CASMEGSKYSNQPQHF. CDR3 coding DNA: TGTGCCAGCATGGAGGGCAGTAAATATAGCAATCAGCCCCAGCATTTT.

The chain uses TRBV2 and TRBJ2-2; D might be TRBD1 (6 bases). V was shortened by 6 bases and J by 4 bases, with 9 bases between the two germline ends. The germline CDR1 and CDR2 sequences are SNHLY and FYNNEI. This CDR3 region has 13 residues. The chain's CDR3 is CASRWDTTGELFF. CDR3 nucleotide sequence: TGTGCCAGCAGGTGGGACACCACCGGGGAGCTGTTTTTT. The full variable domain, with the rest looked up from reference TRBV2 and TRBJ2-2, is EPEVTQTPSHQVTQMGQEVILRCVPISNHLYFYWYRQILGQKVEFLVSFYNNEISEKSEIFDDQFSVERPDGSNFTLKIRSTKLEDSAMYFCASRWDTTGELFFGEGSRLTVL.

The gene calls are TRBV28 and TRBJ2-1, with 11 bases lining up with TRBD2. The CDR3 runs to 14 residues. Germline trimming cut 6 bases from V and 7 bases from J; bases unmatched to any gene: 5. Germline loops: CDR1 MDHEN, CDR2 SYDVKM. The CDR3 protein is CASSNSGRVNEQFF. For the CDR3, the DNA is TGTGCCAGCAGCAATAGCGGGAGGGTAAATGAGCAGTTCTTC.

The CDR3 region is CASSFGLAGETQYF. CDR3 coding DNA: TGTGCCAGCAGCTTTGGACTAGCGGGAGAGACCCAGTACTTC. The V call is TRBV11-2, the J call TRBJ2-5; 11 bases are a match to TRBD2. The V gene's germline CDR1 is SGHAT and CDR2 FQNNGV. V trimming: 3 bases; J trimming: 4 bases; junction bases outside the gene matches: 1. This CDR3 contains 14 residues.

This clone was observed a single time. This chain connects TRBV27 to TRBJ2-5, with 10 nucleotides matching TRBD2. Germline CDR1 is MNHEY and CDR2 is SMNVEV (reference sequence). The CDR3 sequence is 15 residues long. V lost 1 base to trimming and J lost 6 bases; unmatched junction nucleotides: 5. This CDR3 reads CASSLLSSGGKTQYF. In DNA form, the CDR3 reads TGTGCCAGCAGTTTATTATCTAGCGGGGGAAAGACCCAGTACTTC.

The CDR3 nucleotides are TGTGCCAGCAGCCATTCCGGACAGTCAGATACGCAGTATTTT. Its translation is CASSHSGQSDTQYF. The chain carries TRBV14 and TRBJ2-3, with D possibly being TRBD1 (6 bases). This CDR3 is built from 14 residues. Deletions cut 3 bases from V and 4 bases from J, with 11 bases between. CDR1 and CDR2 from the germline V gene are SGHDN and FVKESK.

The chain recombines TRBV10-1 with TRBJ2-5; 9 nucleotides line up with TRBD1. This CDR3 is built from 16 residues. With 3 bases clipped from V and 2 bases from J, the junction kept 7 bases outside the gene matches. Germline loops: CDR1 WNHNN, CDR2 SYGVQD (reference sequence). The CDR3 is CASSDPTGGKQETQYF. Here the CDR3 DNA reads TGCGCCAGCAGTGACCCGACAGGGGGAAAGCAAGAGACCCAGTACTTC.